The sequence of this T cell receptor (beta chain) was determined in a study of T cell responses to AZD1222 COVID-19 vaccine (dated by TCRdb to the early 2020s). Regarding the study in general: AZD1222 recipients whose second dose came at about 4 weeks and those whose second dose came at about 12 weeks were combined into one group, since spike-specific TCR depth and breadth did not differ between the two schedules. TCR sequencing covered 233 trial participants: about 210 given two doses of AZD1222 and approximately 25 given two doses of MenACWY control vaccine. Enrollment into the trials was organized by age into subgroups of 18-55, 56-69 and 70-plus years, and those subgroups contained roughly 150, 30 and 60 TCR-sequenced participants, respectively.

The CDR3 regions of human TCRbeta chains were analyzed by immunosequencing. The study's processing was this. Repertoire TCRs were matched against a reference library of SARS-CoV-2-specific TCRs generated with the MIRA antigen-specificity platform. Breadth was defined as the fraction of unique TCRs that were SARS-CoV-2-associated, and depth was defined as the fraction of total T cells that were SARS-CoV-2-associated. Each spike-specific TCR was assigned to its reactive spike region and to a CD4 or CD8 class using the MIRA data. Log10-transformed breadth and depth values were compared by one-way ANOVA with Sidak's multiple comparisons tests. TCRdb took over this immuneACCESS table, retaining in-frame rearrangements with V and J assigned. Such tables are incomplete; in checked studies, under half of the missing clones stem from an unresolved V gene, and the remainder is unexplained. The V and J calls and clone size are taken from that table; D and trimming were inferred from the DNA. In this sample the table shows about 56,000 clones, 88% of which occur a single time. 14% to 15% of the sample is held by the ten biggest clonotypes.

Explained via the paper, the time point label denotes: baseline before first vaccination. Vaccinee samples came from UK trials COV001 and COV002, including a single-blind randomized controlled phase 2/3 trial of AZD1222 (ChAdOx1 nCoV-19) in healthy adults. Trial participant PBMC samples were collected at day 0 and day 28 after the second dose for TCRbeta chain sequencing. V is cut by 4 bases and J by 1 base, and the space between the germline ends is 10 bases. The CDR3 holds 14 amino acids from the cysteine to the phenylalanine. Only CDR3 DNA is held: 42 bases, read in frame from base 1. Based on the germline V gene, the CDR1 and CDR2 sequences are SNHLY and FYNNEI. Here is what the overall study found, with its caveats: The 56-69-year group was small, and its depth increase did not reach significance, likely because of low power. Reportedly, almost half of the unique spike-specific TCRs recognized epitopes lying outside the regions that are mutated in the B.1.351 and B.1.1.7 variants. Because no day 14 peak-response samples were available, the repertoires could be characterized only after the peak T cell response. Participants were mostly white British and included more females than males, and it was suggested by the authors that clonal diversity may have been underestimated. Only 5 to 7 AZD1222 recipients were SARS-CoV-2 seropositive at baseline, limiting conclusions about previously exposed vaccinees. CD4 TCRs associated with the vaccine covered the entire spike protein, and the dominant responses were in regions 160-218 and 743-854. Spike-specific TCR breadth and depth rose significantly after two AZD1222 doses compared with day 0 and with MenACWY recipients.

This clone was recorded a few times. Its antigen is currently not known. No qualities accompany the bases; no much larger clone lies one base away. The receptor chain draws on TRBV2 and TRBJ1-1; there is no confident call for the D gene. This specimen was peripheral blood, taken on day 0 of AZD1222 vaccination. The clonotype comes from an adult in good health. The nucleotides are TGTGCCAGCAGTGGGGTGTATCGGAACACTGAAGCTTTCTTT. The translation is CASSGVYRNTEAFF.